These 14 T cell receptor beta chains were all obtained from the same sample, sequenced in a study of T cell responses to AZD1222 COVID-19 vaccine (dated by TCRdb to 2020 to 2023). Read against the paper, the sample's time point label means: about 28 days (+/-7) after the second vaccine dose. Libraries were made using the immunoSEQ multiplex PCR assay. TCRdb stores this immuneACCESS table with in-frame sequences only. Part of the clones is absent; in the studies checked, under half of the shortfall reflects unresolved V genes, and no reason is known for the rest. The sample table lists over 55,000 clones, roughly 80% of them with a count of one. The ten largest clonotypes hold under 8.5% of the sample. This sample comprised peripheral blood, obtained 28 days after the second AZD1222 dose. These receptor sequences come from an adult who received the AZD1222 COVID-19 vaccine.

This clone occurred a few times. This chain connects TRBV11-1 to TRBJ1-2; 9 bases align to TRBD1. V was clipped by 6 bases and J by 6 bases; unmatched bases: 8. CDR3 length equals 14 residues. In germline, CDR1 is SGHAT, CDR2 FQDESV (reference sequence). DNA for the CDR3: TGTGCCAGCAGATCCGGGACAGGGATGCATGGCTACACCTTC. Translated: CASRSGTGMHGYTF.

For the CDR3, the DNA is TGTGCCAGCTCACCAACAGTGCGGACGGGTAATGAAAAACTGTTTTTT. This translates into CASSPTVRTGNEKLFF. V and J are TRBV18 and TRBJ1-4; D remains ambiguous. The CDR3 sequence is 16 residues long. V lost 2 bases and J 4 bases, leaving 14 bases between the germline ends. Per germline, CDR1 KGHSH and CDR2 LQKENI.

V gene TRBV6-5 combines with J gene TRBJ1-2, with 7 nucleotides matching TRBD1. The CDR3 runs to 13 residues. The germline CDR1 and CDR2 sequences are MNHEY and SVGAGI. Unmatched junction bases numbered 4, after V lost 6 bases and J lost 3 bases. The DNA of the CDR3 is TGTGCCAGCAGCCCCACAGGGGACTATGGCTACACCTTC. Its protein is CASSPTGDYGYTF.

The rearrangement uses TRBV27 and TRBJ1-4, with 7 bases aligning to TRBD1. The CDR3 contains 15 residues. Germline V gene sequence: CDR1 MNHEY, CDR2 SMNVEV (reference sequence). The J segment lost 8 bases and the V segment lost 2 bases, leaving 8 bases of the junction unmatched. The CDR3 DNA follows: TGTGCCAGCAGTTTACTGGGGACAGATAGAGAAAAACTGTTTTTT. Protein sequence: CASSLLGTDREKLFF.

The rearrangement uses TRBV5-4 and TRBJ2-1; D tentatively reads TRBD1 or TRBD2 (5 bases each). The germline V gene has CDR1 SGHNT and CDR2 YYREEE (reference sequence). The CDR3 sequence is 15 residues long. Trimming removed 4 bases at V and 6 bases at J, with 17 bases between. Here the CDR3 reads CASSQSGHGGNEQFF. The CDR3 DNA follows: TGTGCCAGCAGCCAGAGCGGACATGGAGGCAATGAGCAGTTCTTC.

This chain links TRBV28 with TRBJ2-7, with D perhaps TRBD1 (5 bases). The CDR3 runs to 13 residues. Germline V gene sequence: CDR1 MDHEN, CDR2 SYDVKM. DNA for the CDR3: TGTGGGACGTGGGGCGAGAGCTCCTACGAGCAGTACTTC. This encodes CGTWGESSYEQYF. Drawing the rest from reference TRBV28 and TRBJ2-7, the complete variable domain is DVKVTQSSRYLVKRTGEKVFLECVQDMDHENMFWYRQDPGLGLRLIYFSYDVKMKEKGDIPEGYSVSREKKERFSLILESASTNQTSMYLCGTWGESSYEQYFGPGTRLTVT.

This clone showed up just a few times. This CDR3 reads CAWSVGTSADTQYF. CDR3 coding DNA: TGTGCCTGGAGTGTTGGGACTAGCGCAGATACGCAGTATTTT. The chain employs TRBV30 and TRBJ2-3, with 10 positions matching TRBD2. V was clipped by 0 bases and J by 4 bases; unmatched bases: 1. Germline V CDR1 and CDR2: GTSNPN, SVGIG (reference sequence). This CDR3 has 14 residues.

The chain is built from TRBV27 and TRBJ1-5; D might be TRBD1 (6 bases). The V and J ends lost 4 bases and 6 bases respectively, with 13 bases between them. This CDR3 has 14 amino acids. Germline values: CDR1 MNHEY, CDR2 SMNVEV (reference sequence). The CDR3 protein is CASSSQGTSQPQHF. As DNA, the CDR3 is TGTGCCAGCAGTTCTCAGGGGACATCTCAGCCCCAGCATTTT.

The chain links TRBV2 to TRBJ2-7; D not resolved. Trimming shortened V by 5 bases and J by 6 bases, and 11 bases separated the two germline ends. The CDR3 spans 12 residues. The germline V gene has CDR1 SNHLY and CDR2 FYNNEI. The CDR3 DNA reads TGTGCCAGCAGTAACCCGGCCAGCGAGCAGTACTTC. This codes for CASSNPASEQYF.

V usage is TRBV29-1 and J usage is TRBJ1-1, with D perhaps TRBD1 (5 bases). The V end was cut by 7 bases, the J end by 3 bases, with 12 bases between. The CDR3 totals 12 residues. The germline V gene encodes CDR1 SQVTM and CDR2 ANQGSEA. This chain's CDR3 is CSGQGGDTEAFF. CDR3 in DNA: TGCAGCGGCCAGGGCGGGGACACTGAAGCTTTCTTT.

This clone came up once. The chain is built from TRBV6-6 and TRBJ2-7; TRBD1 or TRBD2 may be the D gene (5 bases each). Trimming took 2 bases from V and 2 from J, leaving 13 bases between them. This CDR3 comprises 15 residues. Germline CDR1 is MNHNY and CDR2 is SVGAGI (reference sequence). The CDR3 spells CASSYEGFPAYEQYF. In DNA form, the CDR3 reads TGTGCCAGCAGTTACGAGGGGTTCCCGGCCTACGAGCAGTACTTC.

The chain couples TRBV6-5 to TRBJ1-2; 7 bases match TRBD1. CDR3 length equals 14 residues. V shed 2 bases, J shed 7 bases, and the junction held 7 bases outside the gene matches. Germline CDR1 reads MNHEY; CDR2 reads SVGAGI. The CDR3 protein is CASSYGYRGGGYTF. DNA of the CDR3: TGTGCCAGCAGTTACGGCTACAGGGGCGGTGGCTACACCTTC.

The V call is TRBV7-2, the J call TRBJ2-7; 8 positions match TRBD1. The CDR3 has 14 amino acids. The V gene's germline CDR1 is SGHTA and CDR2 FQGNSA. Trimming took 3 bases from V and 7 from J; bases not matched to a gene: 8. The CDR3 here is CASSFSGQGGEQYF. CDR3 DNA: TGTGCCAGCAGCTTCTCTGGACAGGGTGGTGAGCAGTACTTC. Combining the CDR3 with reference TRBV7-2 and TRBJ2-7 gives the whole variable domain GAGVSQSPSNKVTEKGKDVELRCDPISGHTALYWYRQSLGQGLEFLIYFQGNSAPDKSGLPSDRFSAERTGGSVSTLTIQRTQQEDSAVYLCASSFSGQGGEQYFGPGTRLTVT.

The V and J genes are TRBV5-8 and TRBJ1-5; a possible D gene is TRBD1 (5 bases). CDR1 is SGHTS and CDR2 is YDEGEE in the germline V gene. Trimming cost V 0 bases and J 5 bases, with 12 bases left between them. This CDR3 is built from 15 residues. The CDR3 DNA is TGTGCCAGCAGCTTGGTTAGGGGTTTGGATCAGCCCCAGCATTTT. Its translation is CASSLVRGLDQPQHF.